This is a list of T cell receptor beta chains from one sample in a study of T cells in Graves' hyperthyroidism and ophthalmopathy. TCRdb reprocessed the multiplex PCR reads with MiXCR, giving one entry per CDR3 protein. The sample holds some 500,000 distinct CDR3 sequences, roughly an eighth seen once. What was sequenced was blood. The receptors derive from a woman younger than 35 with Graves' hyperthyroidism. CDR3s include the opening cysteine and the closing phenylalanine or tryptophan. Size is stated for part of the rows, as once, few or many counts, or as a class when the clone is expanded.

TRBJ2-7 many TRBV19 CASSIAPADYEQYF
TRBJ2-3 many TRBV11-3 CASSLVRGGDTQYF
TRBJ2-1 . TRBV7-3 CASSRRGGGYNEQFF
TRBJ1-4 many TRBV29-1 CSVGVTNEKLFF
TRBJ1-1 many TRBV12-3/TRBV12-4 CASSLAWALNTEAFF
TRBJ2-2 few TRBV20-1 CSARANRGDTGELFF
TRBJ2-2 . TRBV6-2/TRBV6-3 CASRRAGEAGELFF
TRBJ1-1 . TRBV5-1 CASSPATGQGEMNTEAFF
TRBJ1-6 . TRBV12-3/TRBV12-4 CASSLDGRGDNSPLHF
TRBJ2-7 many TRBV7-8 CASSSPGARYEQYF
TRBJ2-3 . TRBV18 CASSPNYRTDTQYF
TRBJ2-1 many TRBV7-2 CASSYVGGGGEQFF
TRBJ2-3 . TRBV25-1 CASSDPGHYTDTQYF
TRBJ2-1 few TRBV3-1 CASSQGLAGFGDNEQFF
TRBJ2-3 . TRBV28 CASSFGSSGRLTQYF
TRBJ1-1 . TRBV19 CVSSHGYLGTEAFF
TRBJ2-2 few TRBV6-1 CASNRAGRHTGELFF
TRBJ2-3 many TRBV27 CASSHPKPKTSTDTQYF
TRBJ2-7 . TRBV9 CASSPRGGGIEQYF
TRBJ2-3 once TRBV18 CASSPPMRVVQYF
TRBJ2-5 many TRBV10-3 CAISPEETTQYF
TRBJ2-1 many TRBV11-2 CASSRTSGSSNEQFF
TRBJ2-6 . TRBV10-2 CTSSEFFGSGANVLTF
TRBJ1-2 few TRBV5-4 CASSLVDRRVNGYTF
TRBJ2-2 many TRBV12-5 CASETDTGELFF
TRBJ1-2 . TRBV9 CASSSSGTYGYTF
TRBJ2-7 . TRBV13 CASSWTGERYEQYF
TRBJ2-7 many TRBV6-1 CASRPTRGIVYEQYF
TRBJ1-2 many TRBV12-3/TRBV12-4 CASTMTGTAAIYGYTF
TRBJ2-3 many TRBV14 CASSQSDRDTQYF
TRBJ2-1 many TRBV27 CARQNIRTSDNEQFF